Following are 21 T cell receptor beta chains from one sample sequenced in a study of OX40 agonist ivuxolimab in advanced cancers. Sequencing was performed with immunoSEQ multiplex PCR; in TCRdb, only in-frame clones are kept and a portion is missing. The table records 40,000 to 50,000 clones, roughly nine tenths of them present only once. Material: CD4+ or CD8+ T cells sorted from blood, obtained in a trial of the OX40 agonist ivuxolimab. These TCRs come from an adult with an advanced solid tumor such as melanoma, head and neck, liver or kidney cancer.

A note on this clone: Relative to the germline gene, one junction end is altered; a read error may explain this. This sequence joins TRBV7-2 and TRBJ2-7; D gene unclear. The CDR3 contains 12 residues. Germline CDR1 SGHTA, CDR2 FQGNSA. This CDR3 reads CVSSLSTYEQYF. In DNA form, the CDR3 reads TGTGTCAGCAGCCTCTCTACCTACGAGCAGTACTTC.

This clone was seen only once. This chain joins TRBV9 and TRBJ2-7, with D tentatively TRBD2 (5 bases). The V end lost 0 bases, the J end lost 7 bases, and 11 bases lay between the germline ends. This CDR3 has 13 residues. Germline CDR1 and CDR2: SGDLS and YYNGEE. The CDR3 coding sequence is TGTGCCAGCAGCGTAGGGGGTTCGGGGGAGCAGTACTTC. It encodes CASSVGGSGEQYF. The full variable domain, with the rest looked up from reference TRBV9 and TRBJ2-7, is DSGVTQTPKHLITATGQRVTLRCSPRSGDLSVYWYQQSLDQGLQFLIQYYNGEERAKGNILERFSAQQFPDLHSELNLSSLELGDSALYFCASSVGGSGEQYFGPGTRLTVT.

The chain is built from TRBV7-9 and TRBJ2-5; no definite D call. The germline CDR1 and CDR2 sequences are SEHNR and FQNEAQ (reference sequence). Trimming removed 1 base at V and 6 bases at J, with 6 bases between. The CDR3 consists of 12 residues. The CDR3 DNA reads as TGTGCCAGCAGCTTAGATGTGCAGACCCAGTACTTC. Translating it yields CASSLDVQTQYF.

DNA for the CDR3: TGTGCCAGCTCACCACCGACGGGGGGGGCCTACGAGCAGTACTTC. Its protein is CASSPPTGGAYEQYF. The rearrangement uses TRBV18 and TRBJ2-7; 8 nucleotides align to TRBD2. V dropped 0 bases and J dropped 2; count of bases not matched to a gene: 3. Per germline, CDR1 KGHSH and CDR2 LQKENI. The CDR3 runs to 15 residues. Supplemented by reference TRBV18 and TRBJ2-7, the full variable domain reads NAGVMQNPRHLVRRRGQEARLRCSPMKGHSHVYWYRQLPEEGLKFMVYLQKENIIDESGMPKERFSAEFPKEGPSILRIQQVVRGDSAAYFCASSPPTGGAYEQYFGPGTRLTVT.

For the CDR3, the DNA is TGTGCCAGCAGCCCCGGGACAGAAGCCCAAGAGACCCAGTACTTC. The encoded protein is CASSPGTEAQETQYF. The chain combines TRBV7-9 with TRBJ2-5; 7 bases align to TRBD1. The length of the CDR3 is 15 residues. Germline trimming cut 5 bases from V and 1 base from J; bases unmatched to any gene: 7. Germline V gives CDR1 SEHNR, CDR2 FQNEAQ (reference sequence).

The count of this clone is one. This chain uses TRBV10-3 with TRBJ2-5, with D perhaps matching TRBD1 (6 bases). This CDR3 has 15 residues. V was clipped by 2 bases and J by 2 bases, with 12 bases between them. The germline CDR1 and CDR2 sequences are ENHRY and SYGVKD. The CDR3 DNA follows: TGTGCCATCAGTGAGGAGGGACACGCACAAGAGACCCAGTACTTC. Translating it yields CAISEEGHAQETQYF.

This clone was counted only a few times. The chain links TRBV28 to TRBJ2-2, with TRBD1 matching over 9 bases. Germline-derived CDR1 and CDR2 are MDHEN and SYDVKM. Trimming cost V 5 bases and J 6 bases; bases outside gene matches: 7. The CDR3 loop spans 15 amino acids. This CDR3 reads CASSTRQGVSGELFF. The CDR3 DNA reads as TGTGCCAGCAGTACCCGACAGGGGGTGTCCGGGGAGCTGTTTTTT.

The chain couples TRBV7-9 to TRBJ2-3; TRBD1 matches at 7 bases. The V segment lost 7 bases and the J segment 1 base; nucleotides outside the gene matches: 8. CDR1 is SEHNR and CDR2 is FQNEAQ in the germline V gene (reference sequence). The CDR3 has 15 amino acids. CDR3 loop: CASTPLGQGTDTQYF. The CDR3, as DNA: TGTGCCAGCACCCCTCTCGGACAGGGCACAGATACGCAGTATTTT.

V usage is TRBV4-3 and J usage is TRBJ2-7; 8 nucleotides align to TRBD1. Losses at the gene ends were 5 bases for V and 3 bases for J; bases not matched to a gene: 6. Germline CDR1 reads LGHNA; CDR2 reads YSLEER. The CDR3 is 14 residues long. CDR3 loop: CASSAGQGNYEQYF. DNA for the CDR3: TGCGCCAGCAGCGCAGGACAGGGTAACTACGAGCAGTACTTC.

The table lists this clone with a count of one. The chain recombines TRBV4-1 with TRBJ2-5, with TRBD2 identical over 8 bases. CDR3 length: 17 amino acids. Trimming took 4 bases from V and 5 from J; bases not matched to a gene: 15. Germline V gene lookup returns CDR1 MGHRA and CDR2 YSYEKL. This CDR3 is CASSRTLLGGASETQYF. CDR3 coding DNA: TGCGCCAGCAGCCGTACGTTACTCGGGGGGGCGTCGGAGACCCAGTACTTC.

The CDR3 DNA reads TGCGCCAGCCGCGGGACAGGGGGCAGGGATACGCAGTATTTT. Its protein product is CASRGTGGRDTQYF. The V gene is TRBV5-1, the J gene TRBJ2-3; 12 nucleotides agree with TRBD1. Germline CDR1 reads SGHRS; CDR2 reads YFSETQ. The CDR3 is 14 residues long. Trimming cost V 7 bases and J 6 bases; bases outside gene matches: 6.

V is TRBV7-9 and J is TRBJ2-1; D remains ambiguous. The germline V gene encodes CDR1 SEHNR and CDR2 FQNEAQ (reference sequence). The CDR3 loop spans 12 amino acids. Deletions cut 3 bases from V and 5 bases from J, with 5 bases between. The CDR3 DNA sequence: TGTGCCAGCAGCTTGGCACACAATGAGCAGTTCTTC. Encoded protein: CASSLAHNEQFF.

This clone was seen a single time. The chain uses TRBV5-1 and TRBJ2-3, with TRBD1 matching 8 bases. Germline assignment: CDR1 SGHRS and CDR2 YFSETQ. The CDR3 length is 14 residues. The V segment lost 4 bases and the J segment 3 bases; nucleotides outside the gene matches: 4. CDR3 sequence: CASSLDRETDTQYF. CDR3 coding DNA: TGCGCCAGCAGCCTGGACAGGGAAACAGATACGCAGTATTTT.

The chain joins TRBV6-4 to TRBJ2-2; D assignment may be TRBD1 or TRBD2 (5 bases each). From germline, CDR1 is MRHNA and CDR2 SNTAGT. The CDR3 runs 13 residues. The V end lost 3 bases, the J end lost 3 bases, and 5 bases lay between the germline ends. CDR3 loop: CASSEGDTGELFF. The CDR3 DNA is TGTGCCAGCAGTGAGGGGGACACCGGGGAGCTGTTTTTT.

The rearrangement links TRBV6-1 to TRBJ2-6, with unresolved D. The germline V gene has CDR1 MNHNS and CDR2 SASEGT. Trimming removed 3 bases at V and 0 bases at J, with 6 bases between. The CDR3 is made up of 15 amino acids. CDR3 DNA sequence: TGTGCCAGCAGTGACAGGCCCTCTGGGGCCAACGTCCTGACTTTC. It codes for CASSDRPSGANVLTF.

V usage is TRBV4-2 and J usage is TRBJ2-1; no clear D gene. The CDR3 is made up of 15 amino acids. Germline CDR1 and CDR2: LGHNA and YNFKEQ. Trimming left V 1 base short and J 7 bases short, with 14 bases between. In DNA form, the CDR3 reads TGTGCCAGCAGCCAAGGGACCACATCGTGGAATGAGCAGTTCTTC. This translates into CASSQGTTSWNEQFF.

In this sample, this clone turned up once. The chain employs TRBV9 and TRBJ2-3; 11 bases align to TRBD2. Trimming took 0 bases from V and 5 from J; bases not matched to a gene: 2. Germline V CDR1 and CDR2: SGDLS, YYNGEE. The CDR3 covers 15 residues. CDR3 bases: TGTGCCAGCAGCGTAGTGGGGACTAGCGGAGATACGCAGTATTTT. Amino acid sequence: CASSVVGTSGDTQYF.

CDR3 DNA sequence: TGTGCCAGCAGCGTAGGGCTAGCGGGATCCTACGAGCAGTACTTC. Its protein is CASSVGLAGSYEQYF. V usage is TRBV9 and J usage is TRBJ2-5, with 9 bases matching TRBD2. TRBJ2-7 explains the end of the DNA better; the J call may be wrong. The CDR3 totals 15 residues. CDR1 and CDR2 (germline): SGDLS, YYNGEE.

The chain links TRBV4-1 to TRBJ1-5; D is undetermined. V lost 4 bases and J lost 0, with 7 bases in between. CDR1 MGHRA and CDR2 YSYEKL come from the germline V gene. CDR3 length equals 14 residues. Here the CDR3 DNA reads TGCGCCAGCAGCCCACCTCATAGCAATCAGCCCCAGCATTTT. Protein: CASSPPHSNQPQHF.

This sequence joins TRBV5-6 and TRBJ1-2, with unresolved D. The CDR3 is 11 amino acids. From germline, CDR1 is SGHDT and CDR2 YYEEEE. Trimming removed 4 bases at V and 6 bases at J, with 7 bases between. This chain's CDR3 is CASSVGNGYTF. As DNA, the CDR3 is TGTGCCAGCAGCGTAGGGAATGGCTACACCTTC.

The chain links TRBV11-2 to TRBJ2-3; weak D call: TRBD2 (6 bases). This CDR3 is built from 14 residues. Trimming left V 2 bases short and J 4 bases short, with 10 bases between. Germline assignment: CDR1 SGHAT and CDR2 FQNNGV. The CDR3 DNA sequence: TGTGCCAGCAGCTTACTCTGGGGGGCAGATACGCAGTATTTT. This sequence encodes CASSLLWGADTQYF.